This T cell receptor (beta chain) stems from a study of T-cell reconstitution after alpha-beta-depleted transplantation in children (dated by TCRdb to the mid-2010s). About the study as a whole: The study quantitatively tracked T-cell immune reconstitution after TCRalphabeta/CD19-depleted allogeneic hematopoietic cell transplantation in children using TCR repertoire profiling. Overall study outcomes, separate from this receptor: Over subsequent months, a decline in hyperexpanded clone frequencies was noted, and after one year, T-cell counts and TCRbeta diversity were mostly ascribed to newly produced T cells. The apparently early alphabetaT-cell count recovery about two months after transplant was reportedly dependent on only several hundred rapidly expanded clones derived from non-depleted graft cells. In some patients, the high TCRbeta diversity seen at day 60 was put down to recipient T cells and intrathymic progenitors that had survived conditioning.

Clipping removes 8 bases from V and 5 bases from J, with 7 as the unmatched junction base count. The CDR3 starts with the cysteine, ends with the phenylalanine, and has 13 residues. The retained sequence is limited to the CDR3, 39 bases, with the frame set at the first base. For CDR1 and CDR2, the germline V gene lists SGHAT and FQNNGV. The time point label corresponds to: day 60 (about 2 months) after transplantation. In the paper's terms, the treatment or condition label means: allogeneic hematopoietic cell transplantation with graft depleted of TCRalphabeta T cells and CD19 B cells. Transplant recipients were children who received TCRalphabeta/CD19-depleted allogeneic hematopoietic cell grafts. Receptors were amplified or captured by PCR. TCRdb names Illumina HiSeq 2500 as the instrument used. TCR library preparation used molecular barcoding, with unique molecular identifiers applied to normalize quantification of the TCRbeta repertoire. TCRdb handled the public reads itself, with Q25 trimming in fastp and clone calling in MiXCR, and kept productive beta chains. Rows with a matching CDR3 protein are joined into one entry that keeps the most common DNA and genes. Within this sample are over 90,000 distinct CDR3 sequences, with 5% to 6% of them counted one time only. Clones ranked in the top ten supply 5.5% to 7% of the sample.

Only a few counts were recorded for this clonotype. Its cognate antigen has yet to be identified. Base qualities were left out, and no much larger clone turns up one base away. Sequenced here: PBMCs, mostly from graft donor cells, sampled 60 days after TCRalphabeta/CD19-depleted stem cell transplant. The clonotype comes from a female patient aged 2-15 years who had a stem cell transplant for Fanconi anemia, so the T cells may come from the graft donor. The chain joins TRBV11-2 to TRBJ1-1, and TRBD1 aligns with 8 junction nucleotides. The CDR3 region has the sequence CASGTGGRTEAFF. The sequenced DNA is TGTGCCAGCGGCACAGGGGGTCGGACTGAAGCTTTCTTT.